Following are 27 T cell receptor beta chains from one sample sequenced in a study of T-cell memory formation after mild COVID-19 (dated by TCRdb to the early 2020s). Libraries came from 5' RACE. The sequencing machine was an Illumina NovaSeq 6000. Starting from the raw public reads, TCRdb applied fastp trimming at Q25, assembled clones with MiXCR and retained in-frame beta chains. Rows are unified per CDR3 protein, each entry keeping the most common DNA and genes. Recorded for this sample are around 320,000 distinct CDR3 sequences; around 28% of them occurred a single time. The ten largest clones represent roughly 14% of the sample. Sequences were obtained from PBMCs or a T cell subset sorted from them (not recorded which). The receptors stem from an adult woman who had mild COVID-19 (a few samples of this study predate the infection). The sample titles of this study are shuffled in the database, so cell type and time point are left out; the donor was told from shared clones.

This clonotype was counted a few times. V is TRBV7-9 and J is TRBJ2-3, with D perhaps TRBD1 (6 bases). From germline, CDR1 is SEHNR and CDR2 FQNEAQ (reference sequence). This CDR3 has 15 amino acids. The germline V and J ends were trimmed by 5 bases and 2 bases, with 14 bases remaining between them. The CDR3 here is CASSPLDSYTDTQYF. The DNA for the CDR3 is TGTGCCAGCAGCCCACTGGACAGCTACACAGATACGCAGTATTTT.

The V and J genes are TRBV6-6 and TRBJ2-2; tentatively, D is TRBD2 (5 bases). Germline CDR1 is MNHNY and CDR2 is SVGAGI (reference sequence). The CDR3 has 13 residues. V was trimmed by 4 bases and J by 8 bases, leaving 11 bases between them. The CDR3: CASSSGREGELFF. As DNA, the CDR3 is TGTGCCAGCAGTTCTGGACGGGAAGGGGAGCTGTTTTTT.

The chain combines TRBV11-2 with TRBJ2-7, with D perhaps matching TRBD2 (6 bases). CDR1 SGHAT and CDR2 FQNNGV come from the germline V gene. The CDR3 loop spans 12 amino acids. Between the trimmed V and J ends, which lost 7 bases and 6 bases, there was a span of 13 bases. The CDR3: CASMSGEGEQYF. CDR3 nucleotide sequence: TGTGCCAGCATGTCGGGGGAAGGCGAGCAGTACTTC.

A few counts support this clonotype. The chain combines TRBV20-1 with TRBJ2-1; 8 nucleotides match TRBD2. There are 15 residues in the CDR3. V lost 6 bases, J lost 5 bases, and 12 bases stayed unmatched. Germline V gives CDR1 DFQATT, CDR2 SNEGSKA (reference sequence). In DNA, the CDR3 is TGCAGTGCCGCTCTAAGCGGGAGAGGCAACAATGAGCAGTTCTTC. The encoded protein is CSAALSGRGNNEQFF.

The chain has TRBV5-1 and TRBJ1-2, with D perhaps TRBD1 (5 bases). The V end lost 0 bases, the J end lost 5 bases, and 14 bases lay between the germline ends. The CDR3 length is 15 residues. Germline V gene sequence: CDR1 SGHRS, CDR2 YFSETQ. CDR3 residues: CASSLDASGTYGYTF. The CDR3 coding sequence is TGCGCCAGCAGCTTGGATGCTTCAGGGACGTATGGCTACACCTTC.

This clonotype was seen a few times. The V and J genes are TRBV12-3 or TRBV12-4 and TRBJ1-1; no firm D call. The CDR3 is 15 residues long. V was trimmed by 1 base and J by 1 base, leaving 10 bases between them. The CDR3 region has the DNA TGTGCCAGCAGTTTAGTCCTCGGGCCGAACACTGAAGCTTTCTTT. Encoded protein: CASSLVLGPNTEAFF.

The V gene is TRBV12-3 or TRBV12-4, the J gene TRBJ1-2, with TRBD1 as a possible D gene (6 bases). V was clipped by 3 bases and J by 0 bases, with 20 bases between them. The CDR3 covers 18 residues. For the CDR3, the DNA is TGTGCCAGCAGTTTTGGTGGATGGGGGACATCTACTAACTATGGCTACACCTTC. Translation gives CASSFGGWGTSTNYGYTF.

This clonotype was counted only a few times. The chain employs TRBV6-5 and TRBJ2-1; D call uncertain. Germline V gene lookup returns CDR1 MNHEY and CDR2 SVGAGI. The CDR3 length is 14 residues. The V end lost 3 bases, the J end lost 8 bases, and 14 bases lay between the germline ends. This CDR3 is CASSYISTGHEQFF. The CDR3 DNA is TGTGCCAGCAGTTATATCTCTACTGGGCATGAGCAGTTCTTC.

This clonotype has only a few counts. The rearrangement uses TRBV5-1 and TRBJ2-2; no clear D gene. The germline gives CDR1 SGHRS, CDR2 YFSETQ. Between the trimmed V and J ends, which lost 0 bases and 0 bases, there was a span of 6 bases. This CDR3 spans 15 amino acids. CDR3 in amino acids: CASSLVQSNTGELFF. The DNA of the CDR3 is TGCGCCAGCAGCTTGGTACAGTCGAACACCGGGGAGCTGTTTTTT.

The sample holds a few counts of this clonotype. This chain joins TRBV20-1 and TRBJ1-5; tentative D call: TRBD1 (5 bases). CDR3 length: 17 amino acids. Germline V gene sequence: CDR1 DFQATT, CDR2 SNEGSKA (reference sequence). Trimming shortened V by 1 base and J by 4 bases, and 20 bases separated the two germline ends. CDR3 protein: CSARATRGSLVNQPQHF. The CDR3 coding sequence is TGCAGTGCTAGAGCCACTAGGGGCAGTCTTGTAAATCAGCCCCAGCATTTT.

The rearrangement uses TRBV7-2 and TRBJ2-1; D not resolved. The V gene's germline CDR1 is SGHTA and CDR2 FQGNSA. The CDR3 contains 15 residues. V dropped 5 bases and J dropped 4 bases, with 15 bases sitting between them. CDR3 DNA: TGTGCCAGCAGCCCAGGCCGGCCGGTGTACAATGAGCAGTTCTTC. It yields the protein CASSPGRPVYNEQFF.

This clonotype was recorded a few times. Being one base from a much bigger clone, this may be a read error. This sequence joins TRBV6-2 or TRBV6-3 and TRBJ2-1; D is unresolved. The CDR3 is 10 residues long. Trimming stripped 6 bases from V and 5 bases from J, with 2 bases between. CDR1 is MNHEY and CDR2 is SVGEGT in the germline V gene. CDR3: CASSNNEQFF. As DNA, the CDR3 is TGTGCCAGCAGCAACAATGAGCAGTTCTTC.

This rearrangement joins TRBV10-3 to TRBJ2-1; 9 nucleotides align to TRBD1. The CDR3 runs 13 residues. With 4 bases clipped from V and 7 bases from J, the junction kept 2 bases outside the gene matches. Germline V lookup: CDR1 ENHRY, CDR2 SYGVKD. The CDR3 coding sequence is TGTGCCATCAGTGGGACAGGGGTGAATGAGCAGTTCTTC. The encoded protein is CAISGTGVNEQFF.

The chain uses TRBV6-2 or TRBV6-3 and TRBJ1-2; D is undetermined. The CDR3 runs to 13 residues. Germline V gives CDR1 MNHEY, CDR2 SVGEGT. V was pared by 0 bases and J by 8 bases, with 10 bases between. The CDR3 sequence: CASSYSAGRGYTF. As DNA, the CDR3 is TGTGCCAGCAGTTACTCGGCAGGACGAGGCTACACCTTC.

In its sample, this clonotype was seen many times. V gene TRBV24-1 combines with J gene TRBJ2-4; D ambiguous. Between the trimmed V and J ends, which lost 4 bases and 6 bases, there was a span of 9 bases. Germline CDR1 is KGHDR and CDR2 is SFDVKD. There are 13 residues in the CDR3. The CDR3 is CATSDQTVNIQYF. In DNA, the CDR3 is TGTGCCACCAGTGACCAGACGGTAAACATTCAGTACTTC.

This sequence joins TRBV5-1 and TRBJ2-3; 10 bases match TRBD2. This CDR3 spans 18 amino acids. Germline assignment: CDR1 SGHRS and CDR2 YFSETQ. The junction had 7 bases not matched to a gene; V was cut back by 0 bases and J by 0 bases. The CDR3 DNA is TGCGCCAGCAGCTTGGAAGCGGGGGGGTTAACTAGCACAGATACGCAGTATTTT. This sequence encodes CASSLEAGGLTSTDTQYF.

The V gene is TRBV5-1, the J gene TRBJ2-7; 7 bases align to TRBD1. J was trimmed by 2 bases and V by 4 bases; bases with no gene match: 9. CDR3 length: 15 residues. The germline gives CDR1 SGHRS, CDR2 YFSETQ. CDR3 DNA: TGCGCCAGCAGCAAGACCGGGACAGAGACCTACGAGCAGTACTTC. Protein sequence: CASSKTGTETYEQYF.

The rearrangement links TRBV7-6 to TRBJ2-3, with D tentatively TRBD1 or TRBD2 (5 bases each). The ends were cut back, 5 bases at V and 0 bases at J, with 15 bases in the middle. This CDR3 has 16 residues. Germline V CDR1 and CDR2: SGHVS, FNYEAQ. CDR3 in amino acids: CASSPWDGASTDTQYF. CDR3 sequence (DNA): TGTGCCAGCAGCCCCTGGGACGGAGCTAGCACAGATACGCAGTATTTT.

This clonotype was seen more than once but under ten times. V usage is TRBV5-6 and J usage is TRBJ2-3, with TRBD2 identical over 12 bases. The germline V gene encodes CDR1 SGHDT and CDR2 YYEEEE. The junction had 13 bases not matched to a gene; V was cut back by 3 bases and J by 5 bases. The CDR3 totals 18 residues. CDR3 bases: TGTGCCAGCAGCTGGGGGTACGGACTAGCGGGGCCCAAAGATACGCAGTATTTT. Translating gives CASSWGYGLAGPKDTQYF.

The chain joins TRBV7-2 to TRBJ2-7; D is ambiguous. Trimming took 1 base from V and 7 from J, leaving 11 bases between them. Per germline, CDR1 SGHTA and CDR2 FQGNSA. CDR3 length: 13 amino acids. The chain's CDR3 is CASSLEAEQEQYF. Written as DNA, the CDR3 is TGTGCCAGCAGCTTAGAGGCGGAGCAAGAGCAGTACTTC.

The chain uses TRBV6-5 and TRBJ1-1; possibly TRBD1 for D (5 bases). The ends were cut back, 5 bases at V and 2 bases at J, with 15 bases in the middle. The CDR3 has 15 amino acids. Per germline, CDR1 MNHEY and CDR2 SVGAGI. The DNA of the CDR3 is TGTGCCAGCAGTGAGCGGGCAGGGATTAACACTGAAGCTTTCTTT. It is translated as CASSERAGINTEAFF.

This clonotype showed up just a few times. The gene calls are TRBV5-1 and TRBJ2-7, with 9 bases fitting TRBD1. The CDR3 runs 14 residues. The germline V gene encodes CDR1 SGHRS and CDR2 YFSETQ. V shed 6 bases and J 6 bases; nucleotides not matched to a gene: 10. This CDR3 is CASTTTGGGGEQYF. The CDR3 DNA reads TGCGCCAGCACCACCACAGGGGGCGGGGGCGAGCAGTACTTC.

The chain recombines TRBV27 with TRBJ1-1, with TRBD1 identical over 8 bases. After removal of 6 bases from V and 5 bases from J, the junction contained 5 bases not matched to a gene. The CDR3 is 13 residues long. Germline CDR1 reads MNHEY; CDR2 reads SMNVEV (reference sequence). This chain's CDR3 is CASRPQGGTEAFF. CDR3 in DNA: TGTGCCAGCAGACCACAGGGGGGAACTGAAGCTTTCTTT.

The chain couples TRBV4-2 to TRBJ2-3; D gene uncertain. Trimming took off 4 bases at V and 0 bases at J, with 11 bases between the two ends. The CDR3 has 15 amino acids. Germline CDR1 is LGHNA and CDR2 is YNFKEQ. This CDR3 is CASSPQAGSTDTQYF. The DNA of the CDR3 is TGTGCCAGCAGCCCCCAGGCAGGAAGCACAGATACGCAGTATTTT.

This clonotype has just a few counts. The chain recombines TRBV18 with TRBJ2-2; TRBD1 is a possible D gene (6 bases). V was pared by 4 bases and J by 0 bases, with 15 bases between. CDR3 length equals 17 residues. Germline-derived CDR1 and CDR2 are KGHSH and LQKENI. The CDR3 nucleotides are TGTGCCAGCTCACGACAGGCTCTTAACGCGAACACCGGGGAGCTGTTTTTT. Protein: CASSRQALNANTGELFF.

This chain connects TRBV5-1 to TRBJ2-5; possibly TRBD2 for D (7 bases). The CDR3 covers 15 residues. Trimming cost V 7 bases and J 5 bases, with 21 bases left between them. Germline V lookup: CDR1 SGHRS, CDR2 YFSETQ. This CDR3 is CASANPRGAVETQYF. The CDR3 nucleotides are TGCGCCAGCGCGAACCCCCGGGGGGCCGTGGAGACCCAGTACTTC.

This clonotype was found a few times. CDR3 coding DNA: TGTGCCATCAGTGCTCCGACTAGCGGGGAAGTCACAGATACGCAGTATTTT. Amino acids: CAISAPTSGEVTDTQYF. The gene calls are TRBV10-3 and TRBJ2-3; 11 nucleotides match TRBD2. Germline V CDR1 and CDR2: ENHRY, SYGVKD. This CDR3 region has 17 residues. V lost 4 bases to trimming and J lost 2 bases; unmatched junction nucleotides: 8.